These T cell receptor beta chains were read from a single sample in a study of regulatory T cells. Here immunoSEQ multiplex PCR was the method, and the copy in TCRdb shows in-frame clones only, minus some. Of approximately 9,000 clones listed, around 82% are singletons. The sequenced sample consisted of CD8+ T cells sorted from blood. The source of these receptors is a person aged 18-30 years with CD3G deficiency. Both conserved end residues are part of each CDR3. Each record gives: J gene, V gene, CDR3 protein.

TRBJ2-1 | TRBV19 | CASSIDPPGLANNEQFF
TRBJ2-7 | TRBV19 | CASSPGADYEQYF
TRBJ1-4 | TRBV7-9 | CASSLGLLKNEKLFF
TRBJ1-1 | TRBV6-1 | CASSALRGGWTEAFF
TRBJ1-4 | TRBV7-9 | CASSPPGTEKLFF
TRBJ2-1 | TRBV28 | CASRKAGAYNEQFF
TRBJ2-4 | TRBV18 | CASSLSPGGSNGDIQYF
TRBJ1-1 | TRBV6-6 | CASSSEGGAEAFF
TRBJ2-7 | TRBV6-1 | CASSAFAPRSGRPYEQYF
TRBJ2-7 | TRBV6-1 | CASRRGGDLLEQYF